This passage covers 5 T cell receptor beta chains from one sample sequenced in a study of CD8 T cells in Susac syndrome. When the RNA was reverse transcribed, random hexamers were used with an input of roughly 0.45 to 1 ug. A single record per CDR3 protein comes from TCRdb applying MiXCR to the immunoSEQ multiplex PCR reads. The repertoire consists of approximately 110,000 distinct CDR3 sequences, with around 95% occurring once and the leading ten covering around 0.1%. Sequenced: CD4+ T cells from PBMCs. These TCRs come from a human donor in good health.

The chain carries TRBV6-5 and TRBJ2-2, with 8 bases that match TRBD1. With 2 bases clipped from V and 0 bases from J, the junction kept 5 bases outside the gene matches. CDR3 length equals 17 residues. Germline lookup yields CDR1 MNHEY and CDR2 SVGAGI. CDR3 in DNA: TGTGCCAGCAGTTACGGAAGGACAGGGTCGAACACCGGGGAGCTGTTTTTT. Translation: CASSYGRTGSNTGELFF.

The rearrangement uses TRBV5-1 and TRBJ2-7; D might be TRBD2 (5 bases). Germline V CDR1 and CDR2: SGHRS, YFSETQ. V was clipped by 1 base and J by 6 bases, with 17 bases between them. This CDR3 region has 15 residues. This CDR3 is CASSLMGESVSEQYF. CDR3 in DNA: TGCGCCAGCAGCTTGATGGGAGAGTCTGTCTCCGAGCAGTACTTC. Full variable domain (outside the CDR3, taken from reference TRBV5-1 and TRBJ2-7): KAGVTQTPRYLIKTRGQQVTLSCSPISGHRSVSWYQQTPGQGLQFLFEYFSETQRNKGNFPGRFSGRQFSNSRSEMNVSTLELGDSALYLCASSLMGESVSEQYFGPGTRLTVT.

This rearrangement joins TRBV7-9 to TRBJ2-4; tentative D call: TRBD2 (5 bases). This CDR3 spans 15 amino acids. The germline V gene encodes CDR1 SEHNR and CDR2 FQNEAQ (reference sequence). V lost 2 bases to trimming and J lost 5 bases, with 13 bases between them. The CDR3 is CASSLLWEIQNIQYF. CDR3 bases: TGTGCCAGCAGCTTACTCTGGGAGATCCAAAACATTCAGTACTTC.

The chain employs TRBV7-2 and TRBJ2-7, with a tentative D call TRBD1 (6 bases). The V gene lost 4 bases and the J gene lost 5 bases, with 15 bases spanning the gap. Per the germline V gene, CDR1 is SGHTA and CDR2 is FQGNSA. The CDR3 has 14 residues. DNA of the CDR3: TGTGCCAGCAGCTCTCGGACAGAATGGAACGAGCAGTACTTC. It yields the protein CASSSRTEWNEQYF.

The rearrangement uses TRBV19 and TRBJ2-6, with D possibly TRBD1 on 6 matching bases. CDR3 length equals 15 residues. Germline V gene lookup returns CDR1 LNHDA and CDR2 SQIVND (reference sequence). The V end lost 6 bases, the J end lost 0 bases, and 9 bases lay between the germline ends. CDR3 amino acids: CASSRQVSGANVLTF. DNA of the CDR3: TGTGCCAGTAGCCGACAGGTCTCTGGGGCCAACGTCCTGACTTTC.